The 26 T cell receptor beta chains in this list originate from one sample, sequenced in a study of blood T cell repertoires in COVID-19. Sequencing was performed with immunoSEQ multiplex PCR; in TCRdb, only in-frame clones are kept and a portion is missing. The table has roughly 200,000 clones, roughly 90% seen once. Sequenced sample: peripheral blood. The source is a man aged 45-60 years with acute or convalescent COVID-19.

The chain joins TRBV6-5 to TRBJ2-4; TRBD1 matches 7 bases. V trimming: 6 bases; J trimming: 6 bases; junction bases outside the gene matches: 5. Germline CDR1 MNHEY, CDR2 SVGAGI. The CDR3 is 13 residues long. The DNA for the CDR3 is TGTGCCAGCAGGGCCCGGGACAGAAACATTCAGTACTTC. Protein product: CASRARDRNIQYF.

The chain links TRBV6-5 to TRBJ1-2; TRBD1 matches at 9 bases. This CDR3 region has 14 residues. Germline V gives CDR1 MNHEY, CDR2 SVGAGI. With V trimmed by 6 bases and J by 6 bases, 8 bases remained unmatched. The CDR3 loop is CASSRRRDRDGYTF. Here the CDR3 DNA reads TGTGCCAGCAGCCGACGGAGGGACAGGGATGGCTACACCTTC.

The V call is TRBV10-1, the J call TRBJ1-4; TRBD1 matches 7 bases. CDR1 is WNHNN and CDR2 is SYGVQD in the germline V gene (reference sequence). With 7 bases clipped from V and 0 bases from J, the junction kept 20 bases outside the gene matches. The CDR3 runs 20 residues. The CDR3 is CASIFGTEAYLQSTNEKLFF. As DNA, the CDR3 is TGCGCCAGCATCTTCGGGACAGAAGCCTACCTTCAGTCAACTAATGAAAAACTGTTTTTT.

The rearrangement joins TRBV4-1 to TRBJ2-7; D might be TRBD1 (6 bases). Germline V gene data show CDR1 as MGHRA and CDR2 as YSYEKL. The length of the CDR3 is 16 residues. Trimming took off 1 base at V and 2 bases at J, with 15 bases between the two ends. The CDR3 bases are TGCGCCAGCAGCCAAGGGCAAGGGGCAGGGGCCTACGAGCAGTACTTC. It is translated as CASSQGQGAGAYEQYF.

The gene calls are TRBV3-1 (or the pseudogene TRBV3-2) and TRBJ1-6; D not resolved. CDR1 and CDR2 from the germline V gene are LGHDT and YNNKEL (reference sequence). There are 12 residues in the CDR3. Trimming removed 4 bases at V and 9 bases at J, with 7 bases between. The CDR3 DNA follows: TGTGCCAGCAGCCGACGGGTTTCACCCCTCCACTTT. It specifies CASSRRVSPLHF.

The chain employs TRBV19 and TRBJ1-6; 8 nucleotides match TRBD1. The CDR3 is 16 residues long. The J segment lost 4 bases and the V segment lost 10 bases, leaving 12 bases of the junction unmatched. Germline V CDR1 and CDR2: LNHDA, SQIVND (reference sequence). DNA of the CDR3: TGTGCCAAAACAGGGACAGGCGACTTTTATAATTCACCCCTCCACTTT. Its translation: CAKTGTGDFYNSPLHF.

V is TRBV9 and J is TRBJ1-2, with 8 bases fitting TRBD1. After removal of 2 bases from V and 4 bases from J, the junction contained 7 bases not matched to a gene. The CDR3 sequence is 15 residues long. Looked up from germline, CDR1 is SGDLS and CDR2 is YYNGEE. The DNA of the CDR3 is TGTGCCAGCAGCGTTGGGACAGGTGGGTTCTATGGCTACACCTTC. It translates to CASSVGTGGFYGYTF.

V gene TRBV9 combines with J gene TRBJ2-1, with TRBD2 matching over 10 bases. CDR3 length: 15 amino acids. V gave up 4 bases and J gave up 8 bases; unmatched junction bases: 9. In germline, CDR1 is SGDLS, CDR2 YYNGEE. CDR3 nucleotide sequence: TGTGCCAGCAGCCAAACTAGCGGGACGCTCGATGAGCAGTTCTTC. As protein: CASSQTSGTLDEQFF.

This chain uses TRBV28 with TRBJ1-5; no reliable D call. Germline V gene data show CDR1 as MDHEN and CDR2 as SYDVKM. The length of the CDR3 is 14 residues. V lost 4 bases, J lost 5 bases, and 12 bases lay in between. CDR3 sequence (DNA): TGTGCCAGCAGTTCCCCCCCCAGGTATCAGCCCCAGCATTTT. Its protein is CASSSPPRYQPQHF. The entire variable domain, with the rest obtained from reference TRBV28 and TRBJ1-5, is as follows: DVKVTQSSRYLVKRTGEKVFLECVQDMDHENMFWYRQDPGLGLRLIYFSYDVKMKEKGDIPEGYSVSREKKERFSLILESASTNQTSMYLCASSSPPRYQPQHFGDGTRLSIL.

This chain connects TRBV27 to TRBJ1-1, with 8 bases that match TRBD1. The ends lost 5 bases at V and 5 bases at J; junction bases unmatched: 7. CDR3 length: 14 residues. Looked up from germline, CDR1 is MNHEY and CDR2 is SMNVEV (reference sequence). The CDR3 sequence is CASSTGQGKTEAFF. The CDR3, as DNA: TGTGCCAGCAGTACAGGACAGGGAAAGACTGAAGCTTTCTTT.

The table lists this clone with a few counts. V is TRBV11-3 and J is TRBJ2-1; possibly TRBD2 for D (6 bases). Trimming shortened V by 5 bases and J by 6 bases, and 17 bases separated the two germline ends. Germline V gives CDR1 SGHNT, CDR2 YENEEA. The CDR3 runs 15 residues. The CDR3 reads CASSNNFGEVNEQFF. The CDR3 DNA reads TGTGCCAGCAGCAATAATTTCGGGGAGGTCAATGAGCAGTTCTTC.

The rearrangement links TRBV30 to TRBJ2-6; weak D call: TRBD1 (5 bases). Trimming shortened V by 4 bases and J by 0 bases, and 13 bases separated the two germline ends. The germline CDR1 and CDR2 sequences are GTSNPN and SVGIG (reference sequence). There are 16 residues in the CDR3. DNA for the CDR3: TGTGCCTGGACCGGACAACCCGTCTCTGGGGCCAACGTCCTGACTTTC. Residues: CAWTGQPVSGANVLTF. Full variable domain (outside the CDR3, taken from reference TRBV30 and TRBJ2-6): SQTIHQWPATLVQPVGSPLSLECTVEGTSNPNLYWYRQAAGRGLQLLFYSVGIGQISSEVPQNLSASRPQDRQFILSSKKLLLSDSGFYLCAWTGQPVSGANVLTFGAGSRLTVL.

The V call is TRBV3-1 (or the pseudogene TRBV3-2), the J call TRBJ1-2, with D unresolved. The CDR3 is made up of 15 amino acids. Germline V lookup: CDR1 LGHDT, CDR2 YNNKEL (reference sequence). Trimming stripped 0 bases from V and 8 bases from J, with 16 bases between. The CDR3 nucleotides read TGTGCCAGCAGCCAAGAAGGGAGCCCCGATGAGGGCTACACCTTC. It encodes CASSQEGSPDEGYTF.

V and J are TRBV6-6 and TRBJ2-1; possibly TRBD2 for D (6 bases). Per germline, CDR1 MNHNY and CDR2 SVGAGI (reference sequence). V dropped 5 bases and J dropped 5 bases, with 22 bases sitting between them. The CDR3 has 17 amino acids. The CDR3 spells CASSHNRDSEAHNEQFF. The CDR3 DNA is TGTGCCAGCAGTCACAACCGGGACTCCGAGGCCCACAATGAGCAGTTCTTC.

The V call is TRBV6-5, the J call TRBJ2-1; D remains ambiguous. The CDR3 sequence is 12 residues long. The germline V and J ends were trimmed by 6 bases and 5 bases, with 8 bases remaining between them. Germline V lookup: CDR1 MNHEY, CDR2 SVGAGI. This CDR3 is CASRRWDNEQFF. CDR3 nucleotide sequence: TGTGCCAGCAGGAGGTGGGACAATGAGCAGTTCTTC.

DNA for the CDR3: TGTGCCAGCAGTTTTGTGAGTGGCTACACCTTC. Translating gives CASSFVSGYTF. The rearrangement joins TRBV28 to TRBJ1-2; D gene uncertain. The germline gives CDR1 MDHEN, CDR2 SYDVKM. The CDR3 runs to 11 residues. Trimming pared 3 bases from V and 7 bases from J, leaving 6 bases between.

This rearrangement joins TRBV28 to TRBJ1-1; D might be TRBD1 (5 bases). This CDR3 contains 14 residues. Looked up from germline, CDR1 is MDHEN and CDR2 is SYDVKM. Trimming shortened V by 5 bases and J by 1 base, and 11 bases separated the two germline ends. The CDR3 DNA is TGTGCCAGCAGTGGTGGGGCAGCGAACACTGAAGCTTTCTTT. Residues: CASSGGAANTEAFF.

J is TRBJ1-3 and V is TRBV5-1; D remains unclear. There are 13 residues in the CDR3. Per the germline V gene, CDR1 is SGHRS and CDR2 is YFSETQ. V lost 4 bases and J lost 2, with 7 bases in between. CDR3 region: CASSLNTGNTIYF. The CDR3 DNA reads TGCGCCAGCAGCCTAAATACTGGAAACACCATATATTTT.

This chain connects TRBV5-1 to TRBJ1-2; 10 bases are a match to TRBD1. Germline V CDR1 and CDR2: SGHRS, YFSETQ. The CDR3 is 14 amino acids. V was clipped by 2 bases and J by 6 bases; unmatched bases: 4. CDR3 bases: TGCGCCAGCAGCTTCGGGACAGGGGAGCATGGCTACACCTTC. Translation gives CASSFGTGEHGYTF.

This chain connects TRBV28 to TRBJ2-2; 9 bases are a match to TRBD1. CDR1 is MDHEN and CDR2 is SYDVKM in the germline V gene. J lost 6 bases, V lost 4 bases, and 9 bases had no gene match. CDR3 size: 16 residues. This CDR3 is CASSSWTGALSGELFF. In nucleotides, the CDR3 is TGTGCCAGCAGTTCTTGGACAGGGGCTCTTTCCGGGGAGCTGTTTTTT.

The chain couples TRBV15 to TRBJ2-1; D unclear. The CDR3 is made up of 15 amino acids. Germline V gives CDR1 LNHNV, CDR2 YYDKDF (reference sequence). V was clipped by 0 bases and J by 1 base, with 7 bases between them. CDR3 in amino acids: CATSRDRESYNEQFF. The CDR3 coding sequence is TGTGCCACCAGCAGAGATAGAGAGTCCTACAATGAGCAGTTCTTC.

The rearrangement uses TRBV9 and TRBJ2-3, with D possibly matching TRBD1 (5 bases). V was pared by 4 bases and J by 2 bases, with 23 bases between. CDR3 size: 18 residues. CDR1 is SGDLS, CDR2 YYNGEE, per germline. CDR3 in amino acids: CASSPRGSIDWATDTQYF. The DNA of the CDR3 is TGTGCCAGCAGCCCTAGGGGTAGCATTGATTGGGCCACAGATACGCAGTATTTT.

V gene TRBV27 combines with J gene TRBJ2-2; D may be TRBD1 (5 bases). The length of the CDR3 is 14 residues. Looked up from germline, CDR1 is MNHEY and CDR2 is SMNVEV (reference sequence). V shed 5 bases and J shed 5 bases, with 12 bases lying between them. CDR3: CASSRQSGTGELFF. The CDR3 coding sequence is TGTGCCAGCAGTCGCCAATCAGGGACCGGGGAGCTGTTTTTT.

The chain uses TRBV11-2 and TRBJ1-4; TRBD1 is a possible D gene (6 bases). The ends were cut back, 5 bases at V and 8 bases at J, with 9 bases in the middle. The germline V gene has CDR1 SGHAT and CDR2 FQNNGV. CDR3 size: 12 residues. DNA for the CDR3: TGTGCCAGCAGCCCGAGGGGGGAAAAACTGTTTTTT. Its protein is CASSPRGEKLFF. The variable domain in full, completed from reference TRBV11-2 and TRBJ1-4, reads EAGVAQSPRYKIIEKRQSVAFWCNPISGHATLYWYQQILGQGPKLLIQFQNNGVVDDSQLPKDRFSAERLKGVDSTLKIQPAKLEDSAVYLCASSPRGEKLFFGSGTQLSVL.

The chain couples TRBV28 to TRBJ2-7, with TRBD1 as a possible D gene (6 bases). The germline V gene encodes CDR1 MDHEN and CDR2 SYDVKM. The CDR3 extends over 13 amino acids. Trimming removed 5 bases from V and 4 bases from J, with 12 bases in between. The CDR3 region is CASSRSGQYEQYF. The CDR3 DNA is TGTGCCAGCAGTCGCTCTGGACAGTACGAGCAGTACTTC.

The chain carries TRBV28 and TRBJ1-2; D is ambiguous. CDR1 and CDR2 from the germline V gene are MDHEN and SYDVKM. The CDR3 contains 12 residues. Trimming took off 3 bases at V and 7 bases at J, with 9 bases between the two ends. CDR3 DNA sequence: TGTGCCAGCAGTTTGAGTCGGGGTGGCTACACCTTC. Encoded protein: CASSLSRGGYTF.